This entry lists 27 T cell receptor beta chains sequenced from one sample in a study of T cell responses to AZD1222 COVID-19 vaccine. Sequencing used immunoSEQ multiplex PCR; TCRdb keeps in-frame clones, though not all of them. The repertoire consists of more than 100,000 clones, with 87% occurring once and the leading ten covering approximately 2.6%. The sample here was peripheral blood, taken 28 days after the second AZD1222 dose. These receptors were obtained from an adult who received the AZD1222 COVID-19 vaccine.

The chain is built from TRBV19 and TRBJ1-1; possible D gene TRBD1, 5 bases. Germline CDR1 and CDR2: LNHDA and SQIVND (reference sequence). Trimming left V 0 bases short and J 4 bases short, with 12 bases between. This CDR3 contains 15 residues. The CDR3 spells CASSIDPIRGTEAFF. The CDR3 DNA is TGTGCCAGTAGTATAGACCCCATTAGGGGCACTGAAGCTTTCTTT.

The V call is TRBV19, the J call TRBJ2-7; TRBD2 agrees at 15 bases. The V gene's germline CDR1 is LNHDA and CDR2 SQIVND (reference sequence). The CDR3 is made up of 15 amino acids. Trimming took 6 bases from V and 4 from J; bases not matched to a gene: 4. CDR3 nucleotide sequence: TGTGCCAGTAGGCGGACTAGCGGGGGGGCTTACGAGCAGTACTTC. It encodes CASRRTSGGAYEQYF. Full variable domain (rest looked up from reference TRBV19 and TRBJ2-7): DGGITQSPKYLFRKEGQNVTLSCEQNLNHDAMYWYRQDPGQGLRLIYYSQIVNDFQKGDIAEGYSVSREKKESFPLTVTSAQKNPTAFYLCASRRTSGGAYEQYFGPGTRLTVT.

This clone showed up just a few times. The rearrangement joins TRBV18 to TRBJ1-6; 8 positions agree with TRBD1. After removal of 6 bases from V and 10 bases from J, the junction contained 11 bases not matched to a gene. This CDR3 has 15 residues. CDR1 and CDR2 (germline): KGHSH, LQKENI. The CDR3 region has the DNA TGTGCCAGCTCGATTGGACAGGGACCAGAATCACCCCTCCACTTT. It specifies CASSIGQGPESPLHF.

A single count supports this clone. This rearrangement joins TRBV7-6 to TRBJ1-1, with D uncertain. Germline loops: CDR1 SGHVS, CDR2 FNYEAQ. This CDR3 is 14 amino acids long. V lost 3 bases, J lost 2 bases, and 10 bases lay in between. The CDR3 spells CASSFSVGNTEAFF. CDR3 DNA: TGTGCCAGCAGCTTCTCAGTGGGTAACACTGAAGCTTTCTTT.

This rearrangement joins TRBV3-1 (or the pseudogene TRBV3-2) to TRBJ1-3, with D possibly matching TRBD1 (6 bases). The CDR3 is made up of 15 amino acids. V was trimmed by 0 bases and J by 5 bases, leaving 11 bases between them. Germline V gives CDR1 LGHDT, CDR2 YNNKEL (reference sequence). CDR3 loop: CASSQDWGARNTIYF. CDR3 bases: TGTGCCAGCAGCCAAGATTGGGGGGCGCGAAACACCATATATTTT.

V and J are TRBV7-2 and TRBJ2-1; tentatively, D is TRBD2 (6 bases). The CDR3 contains 17 residues. Trimming stripped 5 bases from V and 6 bases from J, with 23 bases between. Per the germline V gene, CDR1 is SGHTA and CDR2 is FQGNSA. This chain's CDR3 is CASSLLSGGLLSNEQFF. DNA of the CDR3: TGTGCCAGCAGCCTTTTATCCGGGGGACTCCTAAGCAATGAGCAGTTCTTC.

The chain combines TRBV5-4 with TRBJ1-2; tentatively, D is TRBD1 (5 bases). The CDR3 totals 12 residues. CDR1 is SGHNT and CDR2 is YYREEE in the germline V gene (reference sequence). V lost 0 bases and J lost 12, with 12 bases in between. Here the CDR3 reads CASSLGGTFHTF. The CDR3 coding sequence is TGTGCCAGCAGCTTGGGGGGGACTTTCCACACCTTC.

V gene TRBV11-2 combines with J gene TRBJ1-2; TRBD1 matches at 11 bases. The CDR3 spans 16 residues. CDR1 is SGHAT and CDR2 is FQNNGV in the germline V gene. V lost 5 bases and J lost 7; bases outside the gene matches: 12. CDR3 sequence (DNA): TGTGCCAGCAGCCCTATCACAGGACAGGGGGCTAGTGGCTACACCTTC. Translation gives CASSPITGQGASGYTF.

A few counts support this clone. The CDR3 DNA follows: TGTGCCAGCAGTGATTTGGGGAACACTGAAGCTTTCTTT. Amino acid sequence: CASSDLGNTEAFF. V and J are TRBV6-1 and TRBJ1-1; D is ambiguous. Between the trimmed V and J ends, which lost 3 bases and 1 base, there was a span of 6 bases. The V gene's germline CDR1 is MNHNS and CDR2 SASEGT. The length of the CDR3 is 13 residues.

The chain joins TRBV19 to TRBJ2-1; tentative D call: TRBD1 (6 bases). V lost 0 bases and J 8 bases, leaving 17 bases between the germline ends. This CDR3 comprises 16 residues. The germline V gene has CDR1 LNHDA and CDR2 SQIVND (reference sequence). For the CDR3, the DNA is TGTGCCAGTAGTATAGAACCCAGGGGTAGAGGGGATGAGCAGTTCTTC. Translated: CASSIEPRGRGDEQFF.

The genes are TRBV5-8 and TRBJ1-1; unclear D gene. The germline CDR1 and CDR2 sequences are SGHTS and YDEGEE. Trimming took off 2 bases at V and 0 bases at J, with 5 bases between the two ends. This CDR3 is built from 13 residues. CDR3 nucleotides: TGTGCCAGCAGCTTCACAGTGAACACTGAAGCTTTCTTT. Its protein product is CASSFTVNTEAFF. Full variable domain (rest looked up from reference TRBV5-8 and TRBJ1-1): EAGVTQSPTHLIKTRGQQATLRCSPISGHTSVYWYQQALGLGLQFLLWYDEGEERNRGNFPPRFSGRQFPNYSSELNVNALELEDSALYLCASSFTVNTEAFFGQGTRLTVV.

V gene TRBV19 combines with J gene TRBJ1-5; no firm D call. The V and J ends lost 7 bases and 4 bases respectively, with 8 bases between them. Germline values: CDR1 LNHDA, CDR2 SQIVND (reference sequence). The CDR3 has 12 amino acids. CDR3: CASNPVNQPQHF. In DNA, the CDR3 is TGTGCCAGTAACCCGGTGAATCAGCCCCAGCATTTT.

This clone was seen only a few times. The rearrangement uses TRBV9 and TRBJ1-6, with D unresolved. The V end was cut by 3 bases, the J end by 0 bases, with 13 bases between. The CDR3 totals 17 residues. In germline, CDR1 is SGDLS, CDR2 YYNGEE. The chain's CDR3 is CASSGNRISSYNSPLHF. In DNA, the CDR3 is TGTGCCAGCAGCGGAAACAGAATAAGCTCCTATAATTCACCCCTCCACTTT. Based on the CDR3 plus reference TRBV9 and TRBJ1-6, the full variable domain is DSGVTQTPKHLITATGQRVTLRCSPRSGDLSVYWYQQSLDQGLQFLIQYYNGEERAKGNILERFSAQQFPDLHSELNLSSLELGDSALYFCASSGNRISSYNSPLHFGNGTRLTVT.

The chain combines TRBV30 with TRBJ1-2; no clear D. This CDR3 region has 11 residues. V lost 5 bases and J lost 0, with 4 bases in between. Germline CDR1 is GTSNPN and CDR2 is SVGIG (reference sequence). CDR3 nucleotide sequence: TGTGCCTGGGGCTCTAACTATGGCTACACCTTC. It codes for CAWGSNYGYTF.

The DNA of the CDR3 is TGTGCCAGCAGCCCTGACGGGACTTTCAACTATGGCTACACCTTC. Amino acids: CASSPDGTFNYGYTF. The V gene is TRBV7-9, the J gene TRBJ1-2, with D possibly TRBD1 on 5 matching bases. V dropped 5 bases and J dropped 2 bases, with 15 bases sitting between them. Germline assignment: CDR1 SEHNR and CDR2 FQNEAQ (reference sequence). The CDR3 sequence is 15 residues long.

This clone was seen just once. This chain uses TRBV7-9 with TRBJ1-2; perhaps TRBD1 as D (5 bases). Germline lookup yields CDR1 SEHNR and CDR2 FQNEAQ (reference sequence). Trimming left V 4 bases short and J 13 bases short, with 16 bases between. The CDR3 is 12 residues long. The CDR3 here is CASSSSGTAGTF. CDR3 nucleotides: TGTGCCAGCAGCTCTTCCGGGACGGCCGGCACCTTC.

The rearrangement links TRBV30 to TRBJ1-5; D is perhaps TRBD1 (5 bases). The V end was cut by 2 bases, the J end by 4 bases, with 15 bases between. This CDR3 spans 15 amino acids. Germline-derived CDR1 and CDR2 are GTSNPN and SVGIG (reference sequence). Here the CDR3 DNA reads TGTGCCTGGAGTACCCGGGGAGGGACTAATCAGCCCCAGCATTTT. Its protein product is CAWSTRGGTNQPQHF.

The CDR3 sequence: CASSIGASGALPSSYNEQFF. CDR3 DNA sequence: TGTGCCAGTAGTATTGGGGCTAGCGGGGCTTTACCCAGCTCCTACAATGAGCAGTTCTTC. V is TRBV19 and J is TRBJ2-1; TRBD2 matches at 9 bases. Germline CDR1 reads LNHDA; CDR2 reads SQIVND (reference sequence). This CDR3 region has 20 residues. J was trimmed by 0 bases and V by 3 bases; bases with no gene match: 15. Variable domain in full (rest from reference TRBV19 and TRBJ2-1): DGGITQSPKYLFRKEGQNVTLSCEQNLNHDAMYWYRQDPGQGLRLIYYSQIVNDFQKGDIAEGYSVSREKKESFPLTVTSAQKNPTAFYLCASSIGASGALPSSYNEQFFGPGTRLTVL.

This clone was observed a few times. The chain joins TRBV7-3 to TRBJ2-1; D is undetermined. Germline V gene data show CDR1 as SGHTA and CDR2 as FQGTGA. This CDR3 contains 21 residues. Trimming took off 5 bases at V and 5 bases at J, with 34 bases between the two ends. The CDR3 here is CASSQVGKLNFGKQPNNEQFF. The DNA of the CDR3 is TGTGCCAGCAGCCAGGTTGGGAAGCTTAACTTTGGTAAGCAGCCTAACAATGAGCAGTTCTTC.

V is TRBV25-1 and J is TRBJ1-3, with 9 bases lining up with TRBD1. The CDR3 is made up of 14 amino acids. Germline V gene lookup returns CDR1 MGHDK and CDR2 SYGVNS. V lost 7 bases to trimming and J lost 2 bases; unmatched junction nucleotides: 3. The CDR3 bases are TGTGCCAGCACCACAGGGGGCCCTGGAAACACCATATATTTT. This sequence encodes CASTTGGPGNTIYF.

This chain connects TRBV6-1 to TRBJ1-3; D is possibly TRBD1 (5 bases). The CDR3 consists of 17 residues. Deletions cut 3 bases from V and 3 bases from J, with 18 bases between. Germline V lookup: CDR1 MNHNS, CDR2 SASEGT. The CDR3 protein is CASSEGFWGDSGNTIYF. Here the CDR3 DNA reads TGTGCCAGCAGTGAGGGGTTTTGGGGGGATAGTGGAAACACCATATATTTT.

The chain combines TRBV29-1 with TRBJ1-1, with a weak D call TRBD1 (5 bases). Trimming took 7 bases from V and 3 from J, leaving 18 bases between them. The CDR3 has 14 residues. CDR1 SQVTM and CDR2 ANQGSEA come from the germline V gene. CDR3 region: CSGDSNPLDTEAFF. CDR3 sequence (DNA): TGCAGCGGCGACAGTAACCCCCTGGACACTGAAGCTTTCTTT.

This rearrangement joins TRBV7-2 to TRBJ1-1; possible D gene TRBD1, 5 bases. The CDR3 spans 14 residues. Looked up from germline, CDR1 is SGHTA and CDR2 is FQGNSA. The germline V and J ends were trimmed by 5 bases and 6 bases, with 16 bases remaining between them. The CDR3 DNA reads TGTGCCAGCAGCGCAGGGTTACGGGTCTCTGAAGCTTTCTTT. This codes for CASSAGLRVSEAFF.

CDR3 nucleotide sequence: TGTGCCAGTAGTAAGGACGTAGACAATGAGCAGTTCTTC. Translating gives CASSKDVDNEQFF. This rearrangement joins TRBV19 to TRBJ2-1, with D hard to call. The germline V and J ends were trimmed by 4 bases and 5 bases, with 9 bases remaining between them. The CDR3 consists of 13 residues. Germline V gene data show CDR1 as LNHDA and CDR2 as SQIVND (reference sequence).

The V and J genes are TRBV9 and TRBJ1-2, with 8 bases matching TRBD1. Germline V gene data show CDR1 as SGDLS and CDR2 as YYNGEE. V trimming: 5 bases; J trimming: 3 bases; junction bases outside the gene matches: 3. The CDR3 consists of 13 residues. The CDR3 DNA follows: TGTGCCAGCAGTATGGACAGGGACTATGGCTACACCTTC. The encoded protein is CASSMDRDYGYTF.

This chain joins TRBV19 and TRBJ1-1, with D perhaps matching TRBD1 (5 bases). This CDR3 region has 14 residues. Germline V gene lookup returns CDR1 LNHDA and CDR2 SQIVND (reference sequence). Trimming shortened V by 6 bases and J by 10 bases, and 21 bases separated the two germline ends. The CDR3 here is CASSIPPGRSRAFF. CDR3 sequence (DNA): TGTGCCAGTAGCATCCCCCCGGGGCGATCGCGAGCTTTCTTT.

The chain combines TRBV7-2 with TRBJ2-7, with D hard to call. This CDR3 spans 14 amino acids. V shed 5 bases and J shed 4 bases, with 15 bases lying between them. Germline values: CDR1 SGHTA, CDR2 FQGNSA. DNA for the CDR3: TGTGCCAGCAGCCAAGGAAGGGCCAGATACGAGCAGTACTTC. Translation gives CASSQGRARYEQYF.